A selection of T cell receptor beta chains follows, all from one sample in a study of neurological immune-mediated disorders. TCRdb independently ran MiXCR on the 5' RACE reads; one entry per CDR3 protein. The sample includes about 60,000 distinct CDR3 sequences, roughly 3.5% of them seen just once. The sample consisted of PBMCs. Source of these receptors: a woman in her forties or fifties with multiple sclerosis. CDR3s include the opening cysteine and the closing phenylalanine or tryptophan. Each record gives: J gene, V gene, D gene, clone size, CDR3 DNA, CDR3 protein. The D gene is left open where the match is weak. Clone size is not always given. Where it is, it says once, few, many or a class for expanded clones.

>TRBJ2-1|TRBV7-2|TRBD2|many
TGTGCCAGCAGCCCCCAAAGCGGGAGCTATGAGCAGTTCTTC
CASSPQSGSYEQFF
>TRBJ2-1|TRBV24-1|TRBD2|medium-sized
TGTGCCACCAGTCCCAGCGGGAGGGGGATCAATGAGCAGTTCTTC
CATSPSGRGINEQFF
>TRBJ1-2|TRBV7-8|TRBD1|many
TGTGCCAGCAGCGCCGGGACAGGAGGTTATGGCTACACCTTC
CASSAGTGGYGYTF
>TRBJ1-3|TRBV18|.|.
TGTGCCAGCTCACCACAGGGGGTATCTGGAAAAACCATATATTTT
CASSPQGVSGKTIYF
>TRBJ1-2|TRBV5-1|TRBD1|many
TGCGCCAGCAGCGCCGGACATGGGACAGGGGTGGACTACACCTTC
CASSAGHGTGVDYTF
>TRBJ1-6|TRBV14|.|many
TGTGCCAGCAGCCAAGATCGAGGGAATTCACCCCTCCACTTT
CASSQDRGNSPLHF
>TRBJ2-5|TRBV5-6|.|many
TGTGCCAGCAGCTTTCCAGGACTCGGGGAGACCCAGTACTTC
CASSFPGLGETQYF
>TRBJ1-4|TRBV25-1|.|many
TGTGCCAGCAGTGAATATAACTCGGAAAAACTGTTTTTT
CASSEYNSEKLFF
>TRBJ2-1|TRBV5-1|.|many
TGCGCCAGCAGCTTGGACAGACTAAACAATGAGCAGTTCTTC
CASSLDRLNNEQFF
>TRBJ2-1|TRBV5-6|TRBD1|many
TGTGCCAGCAGCGTTCTGGGACAGGGGGCAAATGGGCAGTTCTTC
CASSVLGQGANGQFF
>TRBJ1-2|TRBV20-1|.|many
TGCAGTGCTGGATCAAACAGCGGAGGTACCTATGGCTACACCTTC
CSAGSNSGGTYGYTF
>TRBJ2-1|TRBV5-1|.|many
TGCGCCAGCACCCTTGAGAGCTCCTACAATGAGCAGTTCTTC
CASTLESSYNEQFF
>TRBJ2-3|TRBV5-5|.|many
TGTGCCAGCAGCTTTAATTTAGCAGATACGCAGTATTTT
CASSFNLADTQYF
>TRBJ2-7|TRBV7-2|.|many
TGTGCCAGCAGCTCAGGCGGAGCCCGGGACGAGCAGTACTTC
CASSSGGARDEQYF
>TRBJ2-1|TRBV5-1|TRBD1|many
TGCGCCAGCAGCTTGAAGCGGACAGGGGGCGATGAGCAGTTCTTC
CASSLKRTGGDEQFF
>TRBJ2-1|TRBV18|.|few
TGTGCCAGCTCACCAGAGATACTTCGGCAGAGCTCCTACAATGAGCAGTTCTTC
CASSPEILRQSSYNEQFF
>TRBJ2-1|TRBV5-1|.|many
TGCGCCAGCAGCTTGTCGGCCCACGATGAGCAGTTCTTC
CASSLSAHDEQFF
>TRBJ2-1|TRBV7-2|.|many
TGTGCCAGCAGCTTAGTGGGCTCTAGTTTGAATGAGCAGTTCTTC
CASSLVGSSLNEQFF
>TRBJ2-1|TRBV10-3|.|many
TGTGCCATCAGTGCCGAAACAAATGAGCAGTTCTTC
CAISAETNEQFF
>TRBJ1-1|TRBV12-3/TRBV12-4|.|many
TGTGCCAGCAGCCTGTACATCCCCCAAGCAGGTCCCACTGAAGCTTTCTTT
CASSLYIPQAGPTEAFF
>TRBJ2-3|TRBV7-2|TRBD2|many
TGTGCCAGCAGCTTGGCGGGGAGGGGAAGAGATACGCAGTATTTT
CASSLAGRGRDTQYF
>TRBJ2-1|TRBV6-4|.|.
TGTGCCAGCAGTGTAAGGCAGACTCCTGGTGTCGATGAGCAGTTCTTC
CASSVRQTPGVDEQFF
>TRBJ2-1|TRBV5-6|.|many
TGTGCCAGCAGCTTGGGTCCTAACCCTTACAATGAGCAGTTCTTC
CASSLGPNPYNEQFF
>TRBJ1-2|TRBV29-1|.|many
TGCAGCGTTGAAACCCCGACAAATAACTATGGCTACACCTTC
CSVETPTNNYGYTF